One and the same sample provided the 13 T cell receptor beta chains below, sequenced in a study of blood T cells in healthy people across ages. Combining a sample-barcoded 5' primer with a J-beta primer mix, a second PCR ran for roughly 7 to 11 cycles. TCRdb fed the 5' RACE reads into MiXCR, producing one record per CDR3 protein. This table holds some 900,000 distinct CDR3 sequences, under 30% found once. Sequenced sample: blood. These receptors originate from a woman over 75 in good health.

This clonotype was observed a handful of times. The chain links TRBV6-5 to TRBJ2-7; D is tentatively TRBD1 or TRBD2 (7 bases each). CDR3 size: 15 residues. Germline assignment: CDR1 MNHEY and CDR2 SVGAGI. V shed 5 bases and J shed 10 bases, with 24 bases lying between them. This CDR3 reads CASSDREGAKNIQYV. DNA for the CDR3: TGTGCCAGCAGTGACAGGGAGGGGGCCAAAAACATTCAGTACGTC.

This chain links TRBV14 with TRBJ1-2; D remains unclear. V lost 3 bases and J lost 3, with 5 bases in between. Germline V CDR1 and CDR2: SGHDN, FVKESK. CDR3 length: 12 residues. The CDR3 spells CASSQIDYGYTF. CDR3 in DNA: TGTGCCAGCAGCCAGATCGACTATGGCTACACCTTC.

The chain combines TRBV7-9 with TRBJ2-3; TRBD1 is a possible D gene (5 bases). Germline V gene lookup returns CDR1 SEHNR and CDR2 FQNEAQ (reference sequence). The V and J ends lost 1 base and 0 bases respectively, with 11 bases between them. The CDR3 consists of 16 residues. CDR3 loop: CASSLGRADSTDTQYF. CDR3 DNA sequence: TGTGCCAGCAGCTTAGGCAGGGCAGATAGCACAGATACGCAGTATTTT.

This clonotype has a count of ten or more. V is TRBV12-3 or TRBV12-4 and J is TRBJ1-2; 8 positions agree with TRBD1. The CDR3 runs to 14 residues. V lost 7 bases to trimming and J lost 3 bases; unmatched junction nucleotides: 7. The CDR3 nucleotides read TGTGCCAGCACCCCCCAGGGGGCTGACTATGGCTACACCTTC. Translation gives CASTPQGADYGYTF.

In its sample, this clonotype was seen many times. The J gene is TRBJ2-3, the V gene TRBV7-8, with 12 bases lining up with TRBD2. Germline lookup yields CDR1 SGHVS and CDR2 FQNEAQ. This CDR3 is built from 15 residues. J was trimmed by 9 bases and V by 5 bases; bases with no gene match: 9. DNA of the CDR3: TGTGCCAGCAGCACTAGCGGGGGGACCGGCGGAACGCAGTATTTT. Translation: CASSTSGGTGGTQYF.

This clonotype showed up many times. The chain recombines TRBV12-3 or TRBV12-4 with TRBJ2-5; either TRBD1 or TRBD2 may supply D (6 bases each). V gave up 8 bases and J gave up 4 bases, with 23 bases separating them. The CDR3 has 16 amino acids. The CDR3 loop reads CASGGAADRVRETQYF. The DNA of the CDR3 is TGTGCCAGCGGCGGGGCGGCGGACAGAGTGAGAGAGACCCAGTACTTC.

In the case of this clonotype: The junction differs from germline at one of its ends, possibly a read error. The chain combines TRBV9 with TRBJ2-7; a possible D gene is TRBD2 (5 bases). This CDR3 spans 14 amino acids. From germline, CDR1 is SGDLS and CDR2 YYNGEE. The CDR3 DNA reads as TGTGCCAGCAGGGCGGGCCGCGCCTCCAACGAGCAGTACTTC. Protein product: CASRAGRASNEQYF. Complete variable domain (other parts from reference TRBV9 and TRBJ2-7): DSGVTQTPKHLITATGQRVTLRCSPRSGDLSVYWYQQSLDQGLQFLIQYYNGEERAKGNILERFSAQQFPDLHSELNLSSLELGDSALYFCASRAGRASNEQYFGPGTRLTVT.

This clonotype was found many times. This chain joins TRBV24-1 and TRBJ1-2; 8 bases align to TRBD1. With V trimmed by 4 bases and J by 13 bases, 10 bases remained unmatched. The CDR3 extends over 13 amino acids. In germline, CDR1 is KGHDR, CDR2 SFDVKD. CDR3 DNA sequence: TGTGCCACCAGTGACCCCGGACAGGGAGGGACCACCTTC. It specifies CATSDPGQGGTTF.

In this sample, this clonotype turned up a few times. The chain couples TRBV6-5 to TRBJ2-5; D might be TRBD2 (6 bases). With 6 bases removed from V and 0 bases from J, the gap between germline ends came to 14 bases. Per the germline V gene, CDR1 is MNHEY and CDR2 is SVGAGI. The CDR3 consists of 15 residues. The CDR3 loop reads CASSREVANQETQYF. The CDR3 nucleotides are TGTGCCAGCAGCAGGGAGGTCGCCAACCAAGAGACCCAGTACTTC.

This clonotype was seen at least ten times. The chain recombines TRBV6-2 or TRBV6-3 with TRBJ2-3; TRBD2 might be the D (5 bases). Germline values: CDR1 MNHEY, CDR2 SVGEGT. The CDR3 spans 14 residues. V lost 10 bases and J 8 bases, leaving 22 bases between the germline ends. DNA for the CDR3: TGTGCCATCACCTTCTCTAGCCCGGGCGGTACGCAGTATTTT. Translation: CAITFSSPGGTQYF.

Many counts were recorded for this clonotype. The gene calls are TRBV6-2 or TRBV6-3 and TRBJ2-7; a weak D match, TRBD1 (6 bases). Germline V gene lookup returns CDR1 MNHEY and CDR2 SVGEGT. This CDR3 has 15 amino acids. Trimming cost V 5 bases and J 0 bases, with 14 bases left between them. CDR3 bases: TGTGCCAGCAGTACGCGACAGGCATACTCCTACGAGCAGTACTTC. Translation gives CASSTRQAYSYEQYF.

The V call is TRBV4-3, the J call TRBJ2-1; D perhaps matches TRBD1 (5 bases). The CDR3 runs to 14 residues. CDR1 and CDR2 from the germline V gene are LGHNA and YSLEER. The V and J ends lost 0 bases and 6 bases respectively, with 9 bases between them. Here the CDR3 DNA reads TGCGCCAGCAGCCAAGATACAGGCATCAATGAGCAGTTCTTC. It is translated as CASSQDTGINEQFF.

This clonotype has just a few counts. The V call is TRBV20-1, the J call TRBJ1-6, with unresolved D. CDR3 size: 17 residues. The ends were cut back, 1 base at V and 0 bases at J, with 13 bases in the middle. CDR1 and CDR2 (germline): DFQATT, SNEGSKA (reference sequence). The CDR3 region is CSARALGRSSYNSPLHF. CDR3 nucleotide sequence: TGCAGTGCTAGAGCTCTGGGCAGGAGCTCCTATAATTCACCCCTCCACTTT.